This TCR beta chain originates from a study of identical twins. Study observations and caveats: Rather than following the same donors, the conclusions depended on cross-sectional statistical analysis.

With respect to this clonotype: Antigen specificity is unknown.

V was shortened by 0 bases and J by 5 bases, with 10 bases between the two germline ends. CDR1 is DFQATT and CDR2 is SNEGSKA in the germline V gene (reference sequence). CDR3 size: 14 residues. Each CDR3 protein gets one entry after TCRdb re-called the 5' RACE reads with MiXCR. The data contain roughly 700,000 distinct CDR3 sequences, over 8.5% of them singletons. All donors comprised healthy Caucasians. These data also featured in a second study, about yellow fever vaccine responses in identical twins.

This sequence was found in a woman between 18 and 29 years old in good health. Sequences were obtained from PBMCs. This rearrangement joins TRBV20-1 to TRBJ2-2; the D is unclear. The CDR3 loop reads CSARDLLHTGELFF. CDR3 DNA: TGCAGTGCTAGAGATCTCCTCCATACCGGGGAGCTGTTTTTT.